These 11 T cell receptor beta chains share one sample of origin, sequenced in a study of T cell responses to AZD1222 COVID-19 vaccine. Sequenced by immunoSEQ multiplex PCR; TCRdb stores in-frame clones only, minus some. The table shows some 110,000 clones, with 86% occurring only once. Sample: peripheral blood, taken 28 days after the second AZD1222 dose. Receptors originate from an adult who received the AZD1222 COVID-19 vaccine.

CDR3 protein: CASSLTGLAGVYEQYF. CDR3 DNA sequence: TGTGCCAGCAGCTTAACGGGACTAGCGGGAGTCTACGAGCAGTACTTC. This chain links TRBV11-1 with TRBJ2-7, with 14 bases lining up with TRBD2. Trimming took 2 bases from V and 3 from J; bases not matched to a gene: 3. This CDR3 contains 16 residues. Germline V gives CDR1 SGHAT, CDR2 FQDESV (reference sequence). Supplemented by reference TRBV11-1 and TRBJ2-7, the full variable domain reads EAEVAQSPRYKITEKSQAVAFWCDPISGHATLYWYRQILGQGPELLVQFQDESVVDDSQLPKDRFSAERLKGVDSTLKIQPAELGDSAMYLCASSLTGLAGVYEQYFGPGTRLTVT.

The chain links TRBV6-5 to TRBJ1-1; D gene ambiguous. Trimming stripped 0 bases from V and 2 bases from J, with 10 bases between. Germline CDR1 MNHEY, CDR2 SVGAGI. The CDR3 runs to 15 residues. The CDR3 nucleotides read TGTGCCAGCAGTTACTCCTCAACGCTCAACACTGAAGCTTTCTTT. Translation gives CASSYSSTLNTEAFF.

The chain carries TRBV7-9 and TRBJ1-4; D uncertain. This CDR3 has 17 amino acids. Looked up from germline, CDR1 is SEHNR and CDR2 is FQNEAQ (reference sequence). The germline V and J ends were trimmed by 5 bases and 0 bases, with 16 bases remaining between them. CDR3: CASSPRRGSATNEKLFF. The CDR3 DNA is TGTGCCAGCAGCCCTCGACGCGGCAGCGCAACTAATGAAAAACTGTTTTTT.

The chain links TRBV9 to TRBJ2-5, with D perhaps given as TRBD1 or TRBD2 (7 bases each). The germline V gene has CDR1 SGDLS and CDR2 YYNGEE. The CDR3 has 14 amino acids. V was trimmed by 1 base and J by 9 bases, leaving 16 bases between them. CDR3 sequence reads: CASSVFTAGGAQYF. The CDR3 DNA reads TGTGCCAGCAGCGTATTCACGGCAGGGGGGGCCCAGTACTTC.

The CDR3 bases are TGTGCCAGCAGCTTAGGTCTGGGAACTAATTCACCCCTCCACTTT. This encodes CASSLGLGTNSPLHF. V and J are TRBV7-2 and TRBJ1-6, with D hard to call. CDR1 and CDR2 (germline): SGHTA, FQGNSA. The CDR3 spans 15 residues. Trimming cost V 1 base and J 6 bases, with 10 bases left between them.

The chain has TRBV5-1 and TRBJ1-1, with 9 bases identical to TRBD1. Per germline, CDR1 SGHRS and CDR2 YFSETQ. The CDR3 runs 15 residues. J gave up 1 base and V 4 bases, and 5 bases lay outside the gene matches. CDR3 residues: CASSAGDRANTEAFF. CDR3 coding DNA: TGCGCCAGCAGCGCGGGGGACAGGGCGAACACTGAAGCTTTCTTT. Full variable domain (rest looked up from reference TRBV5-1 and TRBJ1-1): KAGVTQTPRYLIKTRGQQVTLSCSPISGHRSVSWYQQTPGQGLQFLFEYFSETQRNKGNFPGRFSGRQFSNSRSEMNVSTLELGDSALYLCASSAGDRANTEAFFGQGTRLTVV.

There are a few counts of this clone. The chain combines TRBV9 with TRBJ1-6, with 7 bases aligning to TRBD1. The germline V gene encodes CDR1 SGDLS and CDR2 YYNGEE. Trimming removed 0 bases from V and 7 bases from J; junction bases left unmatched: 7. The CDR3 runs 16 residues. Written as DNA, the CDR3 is TGTGCCAGCAGCGTAGGCCGAGACAGGGCAAATTCACCCCTCCACTTT. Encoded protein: CASSVGRDRANSPLHF.

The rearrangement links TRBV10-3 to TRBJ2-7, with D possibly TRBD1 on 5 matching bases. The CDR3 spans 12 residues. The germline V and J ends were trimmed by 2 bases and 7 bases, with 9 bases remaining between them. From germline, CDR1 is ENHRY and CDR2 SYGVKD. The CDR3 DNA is TGTGCCATCAGTGAGCCAGGGCAAGAGCAGTACTTC. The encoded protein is CAISEPGQEQYF.

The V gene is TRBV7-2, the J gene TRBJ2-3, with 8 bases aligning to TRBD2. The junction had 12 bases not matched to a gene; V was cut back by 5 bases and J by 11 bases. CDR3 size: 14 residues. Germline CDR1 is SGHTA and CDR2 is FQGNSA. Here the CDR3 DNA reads TGTGCCAGCAGCATACTAGCGGACCAGTTGGGGCAGTATTTT. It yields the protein CASSILADQLGQYF.

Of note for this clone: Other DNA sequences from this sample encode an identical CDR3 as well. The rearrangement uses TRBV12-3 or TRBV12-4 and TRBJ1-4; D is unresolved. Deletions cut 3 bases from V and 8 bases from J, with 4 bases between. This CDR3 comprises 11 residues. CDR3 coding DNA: TGTGCCAGCAGTTTGGGGGAAAAACTGTTTTTT. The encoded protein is CASSLGEKLFF.

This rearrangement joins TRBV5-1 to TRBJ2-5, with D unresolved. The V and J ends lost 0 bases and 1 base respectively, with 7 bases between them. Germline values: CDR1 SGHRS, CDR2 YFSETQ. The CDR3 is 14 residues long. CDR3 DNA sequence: TGCGCCAGCAGCTTGGGTACAGTCCAAGAGACCCAGTACTTC. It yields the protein CASSLGTVQETQYF.